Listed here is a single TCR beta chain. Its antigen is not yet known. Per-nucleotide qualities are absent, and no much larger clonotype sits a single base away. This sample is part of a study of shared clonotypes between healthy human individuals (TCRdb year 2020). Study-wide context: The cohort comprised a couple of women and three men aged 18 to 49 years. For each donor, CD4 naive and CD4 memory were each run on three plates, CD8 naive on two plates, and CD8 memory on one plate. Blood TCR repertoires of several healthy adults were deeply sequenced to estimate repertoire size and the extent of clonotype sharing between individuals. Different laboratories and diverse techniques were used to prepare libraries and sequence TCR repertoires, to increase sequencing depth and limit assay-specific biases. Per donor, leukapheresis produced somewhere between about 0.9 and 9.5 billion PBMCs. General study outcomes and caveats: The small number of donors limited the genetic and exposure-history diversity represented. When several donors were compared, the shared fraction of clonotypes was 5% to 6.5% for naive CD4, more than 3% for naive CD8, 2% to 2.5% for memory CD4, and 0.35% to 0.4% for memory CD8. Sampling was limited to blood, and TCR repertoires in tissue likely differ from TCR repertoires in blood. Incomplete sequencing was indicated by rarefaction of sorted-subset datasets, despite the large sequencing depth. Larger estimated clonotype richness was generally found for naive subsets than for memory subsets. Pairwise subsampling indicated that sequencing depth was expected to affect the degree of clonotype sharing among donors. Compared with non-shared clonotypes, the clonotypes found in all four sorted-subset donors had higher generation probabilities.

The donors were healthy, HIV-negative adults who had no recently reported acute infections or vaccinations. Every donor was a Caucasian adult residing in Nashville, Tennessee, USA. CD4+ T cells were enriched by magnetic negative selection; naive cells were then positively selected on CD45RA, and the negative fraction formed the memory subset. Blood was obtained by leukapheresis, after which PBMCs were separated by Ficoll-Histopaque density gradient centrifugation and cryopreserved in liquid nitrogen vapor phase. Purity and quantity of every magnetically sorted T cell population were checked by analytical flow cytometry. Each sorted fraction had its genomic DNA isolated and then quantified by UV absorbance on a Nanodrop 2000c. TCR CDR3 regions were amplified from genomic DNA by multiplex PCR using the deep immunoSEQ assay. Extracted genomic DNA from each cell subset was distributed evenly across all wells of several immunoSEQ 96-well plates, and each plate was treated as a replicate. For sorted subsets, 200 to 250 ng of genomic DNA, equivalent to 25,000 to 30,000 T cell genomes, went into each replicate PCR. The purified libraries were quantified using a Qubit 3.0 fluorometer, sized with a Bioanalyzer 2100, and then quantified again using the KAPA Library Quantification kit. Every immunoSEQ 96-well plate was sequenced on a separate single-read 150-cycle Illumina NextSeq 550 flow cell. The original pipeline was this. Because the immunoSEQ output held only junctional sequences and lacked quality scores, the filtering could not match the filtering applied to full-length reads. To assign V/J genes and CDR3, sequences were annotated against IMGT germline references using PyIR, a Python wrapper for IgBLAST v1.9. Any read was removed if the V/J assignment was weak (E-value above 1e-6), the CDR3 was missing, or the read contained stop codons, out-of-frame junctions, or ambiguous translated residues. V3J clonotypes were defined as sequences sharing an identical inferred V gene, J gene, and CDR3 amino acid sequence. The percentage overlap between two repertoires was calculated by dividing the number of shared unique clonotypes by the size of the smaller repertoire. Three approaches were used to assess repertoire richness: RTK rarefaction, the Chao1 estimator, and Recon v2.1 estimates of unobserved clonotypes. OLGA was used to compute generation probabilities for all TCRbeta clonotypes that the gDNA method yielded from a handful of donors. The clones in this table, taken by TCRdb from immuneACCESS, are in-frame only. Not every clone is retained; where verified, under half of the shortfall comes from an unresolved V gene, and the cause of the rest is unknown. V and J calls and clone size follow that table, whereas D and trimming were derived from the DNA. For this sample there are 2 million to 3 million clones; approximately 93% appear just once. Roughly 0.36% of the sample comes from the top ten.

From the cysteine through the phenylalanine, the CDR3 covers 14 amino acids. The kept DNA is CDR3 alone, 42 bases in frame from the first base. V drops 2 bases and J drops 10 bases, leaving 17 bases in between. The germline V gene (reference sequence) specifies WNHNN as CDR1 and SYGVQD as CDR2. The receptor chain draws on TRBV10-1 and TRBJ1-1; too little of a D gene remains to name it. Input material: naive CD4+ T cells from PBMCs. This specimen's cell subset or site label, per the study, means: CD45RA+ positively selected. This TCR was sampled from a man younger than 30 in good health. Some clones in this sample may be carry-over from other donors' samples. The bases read TGCGCCAGCAGTGAGAGGACGGCCGGGGAAGTAGCTTTCTTT. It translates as CASSERTAGEVAFF.